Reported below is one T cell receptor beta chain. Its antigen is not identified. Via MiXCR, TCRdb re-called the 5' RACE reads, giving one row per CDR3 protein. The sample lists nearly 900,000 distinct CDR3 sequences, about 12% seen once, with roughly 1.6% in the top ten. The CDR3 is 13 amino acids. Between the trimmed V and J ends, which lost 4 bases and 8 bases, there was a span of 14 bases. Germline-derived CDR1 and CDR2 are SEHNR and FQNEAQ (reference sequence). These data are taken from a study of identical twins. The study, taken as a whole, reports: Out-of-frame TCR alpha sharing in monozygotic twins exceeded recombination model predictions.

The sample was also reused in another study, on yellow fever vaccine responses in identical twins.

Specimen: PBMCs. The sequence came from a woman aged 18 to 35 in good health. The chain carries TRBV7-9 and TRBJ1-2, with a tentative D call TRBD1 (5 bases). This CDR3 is CASSSPGDEGYTF. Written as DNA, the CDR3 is TGTGCCAGCAGCTCCCCGGGGGATGAGGGCTACACCTTC.